This T cell receptor beta chain comes out of a study of shared T cell receptors in the human thymus. The germline V gene encodes CDR1 MDHEN and CDR2 SYDVKM. This CDR3 has 16 residues. With V trimmed by 1 base and J by 1 base, 6 bases remained unmatched. Repertoires were generated with immunoSEQ multiplex PCR, while TCRdb's copy carries only in-frame clones and drops some. Here the sample spans some 660,000 clones, over 75% being singletons. The same data also went into a second study, on human thymus T cells. This second study notes: Donation came from healthy Finnish infants having corrective surgery for congenital heart defects. Thymus specimens were resections from corrective heart surgery. Related research examined unrelated individuals and reported that their thymic repertoires overlapped highly.

V is TRBV28 and J is TRBJ1-1; TRBD1 matches at 7 bases. The specimen sequenced was thymocytes. The sequence was collected from a boy under two years old with a congenital heart defect. CDR3 protein: CASSLSGQTANTEAFF. DNA of the CDR3: TGTGCCAGCAGTTTATCGGGACAGACAGCGAACACTGAAGCTTTCTTT.